This note documents a single T cell receptor beta chain sequence. These data belong to a study of shared clonotypes between healthy human individuals. Clones were read by immunoSEQ multiplex PCR, and TCRdb kept only the in-frame ones, dropping some. The sample lists just over 2,000,000 clones, 85% to 95% occurring once. Germline CDR1 and CDR2: MGHDK and SYGVNS. There are 16 residues in the CDR3. V shed 5 bases and J shed 4 bases, with 21 bases lying between them. Input material: naive CD4+ T cells sorted from blood. Sample subset: CD45RA+ positively selected. The sequence came from a young man in good health. V and J are TRBV25-1 and TRBJ2-7, with a weak D call TRBD2 (5 bases). CDR3 region: CASSPPGLPPPYEQYF. DNA of the CDR3: TGTGCCAGCAGTCCCCCGGGGTTACCTCCACCTTACGAGCAGTACTTC.